The 22 T cell receptor beta chains listed next were all sequenced from one sample in a study of cytomegalovirus exposure and HLA in healthy donors (dated by TCRdb to 2017 to 2019). Libraries were made using the immunoSEQ multiplex PCR assay. TCRdb re-hosts the immuneACCESS table, in-frame sequences only. Its copies lack some clones; in the studies checked, an unresolved V gene accounts for under half of them, and the cause for the rest is not known. The sample table holds 200,000 to 250,000 clones, of which roughly 84% were seen once. About an eighth of the sample comes from the top ten. The material sequenced was PBMCs. These receptors were taken from a woman under 40 in good health and CMV-seropositive.

The J gene is TRBJ2-4, the V gene TRBV2; maybe TRBD2 (6 bases). V lost 4 bases, J lost 4 bases, and 8 bases lay in between. The CDR3 runs to 13 residues. CDR1 is SNHLY, CDR2 FYNNEI, per germline. The CDR3 DNA sequence: TGTGCCAGCAGTGTGGAGGGGAAAAACATTCAGTACTTC. Protein product: CASSVEGKNIQYF.

This chain joins TRBV11-2 and TRBJ2-6; TRBD1 might be the D (6 bases). The germline V and J ends were trimmed by 2 bases and 1 base, with 15 bases remaining between them. CDR1 and CDR2 from the germline V gene are SGHAT and FQNNGV. The CDR3 is 18 amino acids. The CDR3 DNA reads TGTGCCAGCAGCTTAATCCGGGGACACCCATCTGGGGCCAACGTCCTGACTTTC. It codes for CASSLIRGHPSGANVLTF.

The V call is TRBV28, the J call TRBJ1-2; a weak D match, TRBD1 (5 bases). The CDR3 is made up of 15 amino acids. The ends were cut back, 6 bases at V and 4 bases at J, with 18 bases in the middle. Germline V CDR1 and CDR2: MDHEN, SYDVKM. CDR3 in amino acids: CASRRFSRDIYGYTF. In DNA, the CDR3 is TGTGCCAGCAGACGATTCTCCAGGGATATCTATGGCTACACCTTC.

A few counts support this clone. The chain joins TRBV9 to TRBJ2-1, with D maybe TRBD2 (6 bases). V was trimmed by 3 bases and J by 8 bases, leaving 18 bases between them. Germline CDR1 SGDLS, CDR2 YYNGEE. The CDR3 covers 15 residues. The CDR3 DNA reads as TGTGCCAGCAGCGCTACGGGAGCTTCAATTGATGAGCAGTTCTTC. Translating it yields CASSATGASIDEQFF. Using reference TRBV9 and TRBJ2-1 for the parts outside the CDR3, the full variable domain is DSGVTQTPKHLITATGQRVTLRCSPRSGDLSVYWYQQSLDQGLQFLIQYYNGEERAKGNILERFSAQQFPDLHSELNLSSLELGDSALYFCASSATGASIDEQFFGPGTRLTVL.

The chain joins TRBV15 to TRBJ2-7; TRBD1 matches 9 bases. With V trimmed by 0 bases and J by 6 bases, 3 bases remained unmatched. CDR1 is LNHNV, CDR2 YYDKDF, per germline (reference sequence). The CDR3 length is 14 residues. CDR3: CATSREQGAGEQYF. CDR3 in DNA: TGTGCCACCAGCAGAGAACAGGGGGCGGGCGAGCAGTACTTC.

This chain joins TRBV6-5 and TRBJ1-2; D is unclear. The germline V gene has CDR1 MNHEY and CDR2 SVGAGI. V lost 5 bases and J 2 bases, leaving 6 bases between the germline ends. The CDR3 is 12 amino acids. Here the CDR3 DNA reads TGTGCCAGCAGTCCAGACAACTATGGCTACACCTTC. Amino acids: CASSPDNYGYTF.

The rearrangement uses TRBV29-1 and TRBJ2-1; weak D call: TRBD1 (8 bases). Germline CDR1 and CDR2: SQVTM and ANQGSEA. The CDR3 sequence is 14 residues long. The V end was cut by 4 bases, the J end by 3 bases, with 13 bases between. The CDR3 sequence is CSVGHRGGYNEQFF. The CDR3 DNA reads TGCAGCGTTGGCCACAGGGGGGGCTACAATGAGCAGTTCTTC.

A few counts support this clone. The genes are TRBV30 and TRBJ2-5; D call uncertain. The germline gives CDR1 GTSNPN, CDR2 SVGIG (reference sequence). The CDR3 loop spans 14 amino acids. The V end lost 0 bases, the J end lost 1 base, and 9 bases lay between the germline ends. CDR3 sequence (DNA): TGTGCCTGGAGTGTAGCCAGCGTCCAAGAGACCCAGTACTTC. The encoded protein is CAWSVASVQETQYF.

The rearrangement uses TRBV6-5 and TRBJ2-7; the D gene is possibly TRBD1 (6 bases). The germline CDR1 and CDR2 sequences are MNHEY and SVGAGI. V was cut by 4 bases and J by 4 bases, with 8 bases left in between. The CDR3 extends over 12 amino acids. CDR3 DNA sequence: TGTGCCAGCAGTTTACAGGGTTACGAGCAGTACTTC. Amino acid sequence: CASSLQGYEQYF.

The V call is TRBV15, the J call TRBJ2-1, with D uncertain. This CDR3 comprises 14 residues. Germline V lookup: CDR1 LNHNV, CDR2 YYDKDF (reference sequence). V gave up 5 bases and J gave up 5 bases, with 13 bases separating them. The CDR3 spells CATSPHPGDNEQFF. The CDR3, as DNA: TGTGCCACCAGCCCCCACCCGGGCGACAATGAGCAGTTCTTC.

The genes are TRBV4-1 and TRBJ2-7; D uncertain. V was cut by 1 base and J by 0 bases, with 13 bases left in between. Germline V gene data show CDR1 as MGHRA and CDR2 as YSYEKL. CDR3 length: 16 residues. The CDR3 DNA sequence: TGCGCCAGCAGCCAAGGTAGGCAGAGCAGCTCCTACGAGCAGTACTTC. This codes for CASSQGRQSSSYEQYF.

On this clone itself: Additional DNA sequences in this sample encode the identical CDR3. J is TRBJ2-1 and V is TRBV27; TRBD1 or TRBD2 may be the D gene (6 bases each). V was pared by 3 bases and J by 4 bases, with 10 bases between. CDR1 and CDR2 (germline): MNHEY, SMNVEV (reference sequence). This CDR3 has 14 residues. The CDR3, as DNA: TGTGCCAGCAGTTTTAGGGGGGCTTACAATGAGCAGTTCTTC. Its protein is CASSFRGAYNEQFF.

Comments on this clone: The same CDR3 also results from other DNA sequences found in this sample. This chain uses TRBV27 with TRBJ2-1, with D unclear. Per germline, CDR1 MNHEY and CDR2 SMNVEV (reference sequence). V was cut by 0 bases and J by 7 bases, with 4 bases left in between. This CDR3 is built from 12 residues. In nucleotides, the CDR3 is TGTGCCAGCAGTTTATCCGGGAATGAGCAGTTCTTC. Its protein product is CASSLSGNEQFF.

The rearrangement joins TRBV7-3 to TRBJ2-1, with TRBD2 identical over 8 bases. CDR3 length: 14 amino acids. CDR1 SGHTA and CDR2 FQGTGA come from the germline V gene. Germline trimming cut 1 base from V and 8 bases from J; bases unmatched to any gene: 4. In DNA form, the CDR3 reads TGTGCCAGCAGCTTAATGTCGGGAGGGGATGAGCAGTTCTTC. Residues: CASSLMSGGDEQFF.

On this clone itself: Other DNA sequences from this sample encode an identical CDR3 as well. The rearrangement uses TRBV27 and TRBJ1-1; D may be TRBD1 (5 bases). In germline, CDR1 is MNHEY, CDR2 SMNVEV (reference sequence). This CDR3 comprises 12 residues. The V end lost 6 bases, the J end lost 8 bases, and 13 bases lay between the germline ends. The CDR3 is CASRTGATEAFF. CDR3 bases: TGTGCCAGCAGAACCGGGGCAACAGAAGCTTTCTTT.

The chain has TRBV30 and TRBJ1-3; no clear D. The V gene's germline CDR1 is GTSNPN and CDR2 SVGIG (reference sequence). Trimming stripped 0 bases from V and 0 bases from J, with 6 bases between. The CDR3 has 14 amino acids. As DNA, the CDR3 is TGTGCCTGGAGTGTAGGCTCCTCTGGAAACACCATATATTTT. Residues: CAWSVGSSGNTIYF.

The gene calls are TRBV5-1 and TRBJ2-7, with D possibly being TRBD2 (6 bases). Trimming took off 4 bases at V and 0 bases at J, with 8 bases between the two ends. The CDR3 is 13 amino acids. The germline V gene has CDR1 SGHRS and CDR2 YFSETQ. DNA for the CDR3: TGCGCCAGCAGCCCCGGGAGCTCCTACGAGCAGTACTTC. Translation gives CASSPGSSYEQYF.

The chain is built from TRBV7-9 and TRBJ2-7, with 11 bases fitting TRBD1. Trimming took 6 bases from V and 5 from J; bases not matched to a gene: 6. The CDR3 has 14 residues. Looked up from germline, CDR1 is SEHNR and CDR2 is FQNEAQ (reference sequence). The CDR3 nucleotides are TGTGCCAGCAGAACCGGGACAGGGGGTGACGAGCAGTACTTC. Translated: CASRTGTGGDEQYF.

V and J are TRBV10-3 and TRBJ1-2; D might be TRBD1 (6 bases). Trimming removed 4 bases from V and 2 bases from J, with 8 bases in between. The CDR3 extends over 13 amino acids. Germline values: CDR1 ENHRY, CDR2 SYGVKD. DNA for the CDR3: TGTGCCATCAGTGGGGACAAAAACTATGGCTACACCTTC. This gives the protein CAISGDKNYGYTF.

The chain couples TRBV2 to TRBJ2-7; possible D gene TRBD2, 5 bases. V lost 8 bases and J lost 0, with 17 bases in between. CDR1 and CDR2 from the germline V gene are SNHLY and FYNNEI. The CDR3 has 15 residues. Here the CDR3 reads CASLVGLADSYEQYF. For the CDR3, the DNA is TGTGCCAGCCTGGTGGGCCTAGCCGACTCCTACGAGCAGTACTTC.

This clone was picked up a small number of times. The chain joins TRBV5-1 to TRBJ2-1; 11 bases map to TRBD2. Looked up from germline, CDR1 is SGHRS and CDR2 is YFSETQ. After removal of 1 base from V and 8 bases from J, the junction contained 2 bases not matched to a gene. The CDR3 totals 14 residues. DNA of the CDR3: TGCGCCAGCAGCTTGACTAGCGGGAGTTATGAGCAGTTCTTC. Translation gives CASSLTSGSYEQFF.

The chain uses TRBV4-2 and TRBJ1-4; a weak D match, TRBD1 (5 bases). Trimming left V 0 bases short and J 5 bases short, with 13 bases between. Germline values: CDR1 LGHNA, CDR2 YNFKEQ. This CDR3 contains 16 residues. CDR3 bases: TGTGCCAGCAGCCAAGAAGGGTGGGGGGGGAATGAAAAACTGTTTTTT. It specifies CASSQEGWGGNEKLFF.